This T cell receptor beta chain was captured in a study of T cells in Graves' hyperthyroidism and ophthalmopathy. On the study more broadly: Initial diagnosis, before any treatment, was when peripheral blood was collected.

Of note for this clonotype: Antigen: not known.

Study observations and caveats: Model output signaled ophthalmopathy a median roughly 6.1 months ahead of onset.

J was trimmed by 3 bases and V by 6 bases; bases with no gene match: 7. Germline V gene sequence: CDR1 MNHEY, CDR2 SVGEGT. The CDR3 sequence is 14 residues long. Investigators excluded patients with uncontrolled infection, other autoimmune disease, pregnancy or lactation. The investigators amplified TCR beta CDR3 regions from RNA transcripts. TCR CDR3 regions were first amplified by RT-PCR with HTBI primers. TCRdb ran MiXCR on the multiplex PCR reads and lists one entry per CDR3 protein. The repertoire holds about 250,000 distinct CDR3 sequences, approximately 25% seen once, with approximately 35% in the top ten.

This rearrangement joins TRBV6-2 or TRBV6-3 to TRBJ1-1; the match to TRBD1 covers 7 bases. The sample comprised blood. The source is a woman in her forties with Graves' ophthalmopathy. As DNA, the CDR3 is TGTGCCAGCAGGACGACAGGGCGCCACACTGAAGCTTTCTTT. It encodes CASRTTGRHTEAFF.